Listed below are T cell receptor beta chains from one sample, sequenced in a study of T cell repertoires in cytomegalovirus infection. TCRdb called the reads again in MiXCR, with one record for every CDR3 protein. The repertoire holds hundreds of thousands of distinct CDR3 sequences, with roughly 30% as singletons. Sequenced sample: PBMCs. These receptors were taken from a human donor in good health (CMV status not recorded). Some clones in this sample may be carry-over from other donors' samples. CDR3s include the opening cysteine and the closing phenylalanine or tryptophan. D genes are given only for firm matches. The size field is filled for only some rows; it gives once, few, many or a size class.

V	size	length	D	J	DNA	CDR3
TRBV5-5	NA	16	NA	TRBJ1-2	TGTGCCAGCAGCCAAGGGACACCTGGGCTTAACTATGGCTACACCTTC	CASSQGTPGLNYGYTF
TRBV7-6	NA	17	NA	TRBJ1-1	TGTGCCAGCAGCTTAACGGGTCACCCGCCATTGAACACTGAAGCTTTCTTT	CASSLTGHPPLNTEAFF
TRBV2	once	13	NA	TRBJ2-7	TGTGCCAGCAGTGAAGCGGCGTGGGGCGAGCAGTACTTC	CASSEAAWGEQYF
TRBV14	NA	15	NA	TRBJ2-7	TGTGCCAGCAGCCAAGATGGCCACAGGGCCAACGAGCAGTACTTC	CASSQDGHRANEQYF
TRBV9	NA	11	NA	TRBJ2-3	TGTGCCAGCGGTCCCCCAGATACGCAGTATTTT	CASGPPDTQYF
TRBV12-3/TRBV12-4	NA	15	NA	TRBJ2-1	TGTGCCAGCAGTTTAGTTGGGGGCTCCTACAATGAGCAGTTCTTC	CASSLVGGSYNEQFF
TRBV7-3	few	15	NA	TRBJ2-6	TGTGCCAGCAGCTTTACCGCTTCTGGGGCCAACGTCCTGACTTTC	CASSFTASGANVLTF
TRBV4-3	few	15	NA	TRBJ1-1	TGCGCCAGCAGCCAAACAGGGTGGTTGAACACTGAAGCTTTCTTT	CASSQTGWLNTEAFF
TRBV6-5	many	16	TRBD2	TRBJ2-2	TGTGCCAGCAGTTTCGCTAGCGGGGGGAACACCGGGGAGCTGTTTTTT	CASSFASGGNTGELFF
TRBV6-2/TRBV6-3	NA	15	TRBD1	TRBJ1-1	TGTGCCAGCAGCTCAACCGGGACAGGGGTTTATGAAGCTTTCTTT	CASSSTGTGVYEAFF
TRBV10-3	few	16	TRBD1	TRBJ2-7	TGTGCCATCAGTGATCAAAGGGACAGGGGCAGTGAAGAGCAGTACTTC	CAISDQRDRGSEEQYF
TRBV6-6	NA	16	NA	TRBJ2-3	TGTGCCAGCAGTTACCCCGGGGTCCCTAGCACAGATACGCAGTATTTT	CASSYPGVPSTDTQYF
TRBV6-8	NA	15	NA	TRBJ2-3	TGTGCCAGCAGGTTAACGATACCTAATGGCGGTACGCAGTATTTT	CASRLTIPNGGTQYF
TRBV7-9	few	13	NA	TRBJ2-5	TGTGCCAGCGGTTTTGAGGGGTCAGAGACCCAGTACTTC	CASGFEGSETQYF
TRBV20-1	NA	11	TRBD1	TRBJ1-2	TGCAGCGCGCCCGGACAGGGTGGCTACACCTTC	CSAPGQGGYTF
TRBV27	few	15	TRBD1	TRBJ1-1	TGTGCCAGCAGTTACCGGACAGGGGGATCCCTCAGAGCTTTCTTT	CASSYRTGGSLRAFF
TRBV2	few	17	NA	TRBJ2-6	TGTGCCAGCGACCGGGACGGCGGAATCTCTGGGGCCAACGTCCTGACTTTC	CASDRDGGISGANVLTF
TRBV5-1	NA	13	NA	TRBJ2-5	TGCGCCAGCAGCTTGGAGTTGTCTGAGACCCAGTACTTC	CASSLELSETQYF
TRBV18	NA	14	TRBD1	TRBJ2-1	TGTGCCAGCTCAGTACGACAGGGGAGGAATGAGCAGTTCTTC	CASSVRQGRNEQFF
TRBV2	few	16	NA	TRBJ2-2	TGTGCCAGCAGTGTCTCCAGGGACGAAGACACCGGGGAGCTGTTTTTT	CASSVSRDEDTGELFF
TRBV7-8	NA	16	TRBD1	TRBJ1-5	TGTGCCAGCAGCTTACGGCGGGACAGCTTAAATCAGCCCCAGCATTTT	CASSLRRDSLNQPQHF
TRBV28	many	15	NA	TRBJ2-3	TGTGCCAGCAGTCCTTGGGTCCAGGGCACAGATACGCAGTATTTT	CASSPWVQGTDTQYF
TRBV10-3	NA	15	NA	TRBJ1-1	TGTGCCATCAGTGAGTCGCAGGGCGCGAACACTGAAGCTTTCTTT	CAISESQGANTEAFF
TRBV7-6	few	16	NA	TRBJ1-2	TGTGCCAGCAGCGACCCTTCGAAGGGCCTACTAGGTGGCTACACCTTC	CASSDPSKGLLGGYTF
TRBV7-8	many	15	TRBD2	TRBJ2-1	TGTGCCAGCAGCTTATCCAGCGGGGATCGCAATGAGCAGTTCTTC	CASSLSSGDRNEQFF
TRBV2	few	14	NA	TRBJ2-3	TGTGCCAGCCCAGCGGGTCCTAGCACAGATACGCAGTATTTT	CASPAGPSTDTQYF
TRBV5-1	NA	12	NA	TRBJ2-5	TGCGCCAGCAGCTTCTTAGAAGAGACCCAGTACTTC	CASSFLEETQYF
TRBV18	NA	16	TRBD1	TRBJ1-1	TGTGCCAGCTCGCGACAGGGTCGAAGAGGGAACACTGAAGCTTTCTTT	CASSRQGRRGNTEAFF
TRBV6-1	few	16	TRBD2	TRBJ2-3	TGTGCCAGCAGTGCCGGGGGGATCTCTAGCACAGATACGCAGTATTTT	CASSAGGISSTDTQYF
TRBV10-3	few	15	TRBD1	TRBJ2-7	TGTGCCATCAGTGAAGGGGCGCAGGGGGCGCGAGAGCAGTACTTC	CAISEGAQGAREQYF
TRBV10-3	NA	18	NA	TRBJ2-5	TGTGCCATCAGTGACCGGGGGAAGGGGCCAGCCCCCTTGGAGACCCAGTACTTC	CAISDRGKGPAPLETQYF
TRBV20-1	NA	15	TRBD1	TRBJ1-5	TGCAGTGCTAGAGACTGGGGACAGCCGCACTATTCCCAGCATTTT	CSARDWGQPHYSQHF
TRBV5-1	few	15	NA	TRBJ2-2	TGCGCCAGCAGCTTGGGGGAGGAGAACACCGGGGAGCTGTTTTTT	CASSLGEENTGELFF
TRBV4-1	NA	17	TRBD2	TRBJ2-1	TGCGCCAGAAGCCCATCCTCGACTAGCGTGGGGGTACATGAGACGTTCTTC	CARSPSSTSVGVHETFF
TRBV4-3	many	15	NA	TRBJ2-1	TGCGCCAGCAGCCAAGAGGCGGGCCCGTACAATGAGCAGTTCTTC	CASSQEAGPYNEQFF
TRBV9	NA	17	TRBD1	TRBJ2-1	TGTGCCAGCAGCGTAGTGACCGGGACAGCTTATTACAATGAGCAGTTCTTC	CASSVVTGTAYYNEQFF
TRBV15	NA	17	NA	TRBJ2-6	TGTGCCACCAGCCAGGGTAAAAACAGGGCTGGGGCCAACGTCCTGACTTTC	CATSQGKNRAGANVLTF
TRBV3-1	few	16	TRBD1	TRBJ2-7	TGTGCCAGCAGCCAAGATACAGGACAGGGTTTCTACGAGCAGTACTTC	CASSQDTGQGFYEQYF
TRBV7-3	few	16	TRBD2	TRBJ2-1	TGTGCCAGCAGCTTAATTGCGGGGGGGCCTGTGAGCGAGCAGTTCTTC	CASSLIAGGPVSEQFF
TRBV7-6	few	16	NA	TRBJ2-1	TGTGCCAGCAGCTTAGCGGGACCAGGGGCTTACAATGAGCAGTTCTTC	CASSLAGPGAYNEQFF
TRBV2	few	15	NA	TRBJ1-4	TGTGCCAGCAGTGCTGTTCTCCGCTGGAGTGGAAAACTGTTTTTT	CASSAVLRWSGKLFF
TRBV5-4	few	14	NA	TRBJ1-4	TGTGCCAGCAGCCAAGGACAGAAAAATGAAAAACTGTTTTTT	CASSQGQKNEKLFF
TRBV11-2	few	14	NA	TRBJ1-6	TGTGCCAGCAGCTCGCTCAGGGGTGGCTCACCCCTCCACTTT	CASSSLRGGSPLHF
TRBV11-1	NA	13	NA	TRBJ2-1	TGTGCCAGCCGCACGTTGACAGACAATGAGCAGTTCTTC	CASRTLTDNEQFF
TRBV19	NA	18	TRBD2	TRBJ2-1	TGTGCCAGTAGTACCAGTAGCGGGAGCGGGGGGCCAATTTATGAGCAGTTCTTC	CASSTSSGSGGPIYEQFF
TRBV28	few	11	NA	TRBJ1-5	TGTGCCAGCAGTTTTAGTCCGCCCCAGCATTTT	CASSFSPPQHF
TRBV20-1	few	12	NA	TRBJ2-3	TGCAGTGTCCGGTCTAGCACAGATACGCAGTATTTT	CSVRSSTDTQYF
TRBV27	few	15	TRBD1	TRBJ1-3	TGTGCCAGCAAACGGACAGGGCTCAGGGGAAACACCATATATTTT	CASKRTGLRGNTIYF
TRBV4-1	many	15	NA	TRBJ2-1	TGCGCCAGCAGCCTATCGTGGAGCTCCTACAATGAGCAGTTCTTT	CASSLSWSSYNEQFF